This section outlines one T cell receptor (beta chain) sequence together with its context. Its antigen is still unknown. Nothing much larger sits one base from this clone, and base qualities are not available. V is reduced by 6 bases and J by 2 bases, leaving a spacing of 14 bases between them. The CDR3 covers 14 residues, taking in both the cysteine and the phenylalanine. CDR3 DNA only is kept here, 42 bases in frame from base 1. Based on the germline V gene, the CDR1 and CDR2 sequences are SGHVS and FQNEAQ. This entry comes from a study of relationships among human T cell subsets (dated by TCRdb to 2010 to 2012). General notes on the study: Sequencing was performed on eight distinct blood T cell populations: pan T, CD8 cytotoxic, regulatory, Th1, Th2, naive plus transitional, activated and memory cells.

Library creation used multiplex PCR. Sequencing was carried out with a 454 GS FLX. Semiquantitative ARM-PCR was used to amplify the TCR alpha and beta CDR3 regions from mRNA. ARM-PCR used tagged nested gene-specific primers, after which communal superprimers carried out exponential amplification. Nested primers were removed by exonuclease before the second amplification round on first-round PCR products. The amplicons were sequenced on the 454 platform, which can rapidly sequence millions of DNA fragments without cloning bias. A read was counted as effective if the read could be mapped to both V and J germline segments. In the paper's pipeline: Reads were assigned to germline V, D and J segments with IRmap, which uses pyromap, a Smith-Waterman modification adapted to 454 sequencing errors. D-beta assignments were filtered using cutoffs set at the 99th percentile of alignment scores from simulated random sequences. CDR3 was defined as the amino acids lying between the conserved V-segment Y[YFLI]C motif and the J-segment [FW]GXGT motif. Repertoire diversity was estimated with a compound Poisson process model previously applied to large-scale EST data. A cross-contamination detection procedure was applied to argue against sample contamination as the source of shared CDR3s. TCRdb took the public reads, trimmed them with fastp at Q25, ran MiXCR for clone calling and kept in-frame beta chains. Identical CDR3 proteins give one entry, which carries the most common genes and DNA. These V and J calls derive from TCRdb rather than the authors' analysis. In all, the sample holds fewer than 15,000 distinct CDR3 sequences, and about 60% of those were seen once. The ten most abundant clones make up 2.1% of the sample.

Starting from positively selected CD4+ cells, anti-CD25 beads were used to select CD4+CD25+ regulatory T cells. T cell subsets were isolated with Miltenyi superparamagnetic beads coated with subset-specific monoclonal antibodies. Every T cell population came from peripheral blood. Mononuclear cells were obtained from whole blood by Ficoll separation, and monocytes were then depleted with anti-CD14 microbeads. Right after isolation, the cell populations were resuspended in RNAprotect reagent. General conclusions and limits of the study: V, D and J usage, CDR3 length and N-nucleotide additions showed no statistically significant differences among the seven subsets. The bead-based sorting was unable to rule out the presence of a CD4+CD8+ double-positive population. Substantial CDR3 sharing among Th1, Th2 and regulatory T cells was interpreted as suggesting stochastic cell fate choices. Over 55% of CD8+ cytotoxic sequences belonged to clones with over 100 reads, whereas regulatory and Th2 subsets showed few such clones.

Rearrangement joined TRBV7-8 to TRBJ2-7; the D segment could be TRBD1, given 5 matching bases. The sequenced material came from Tregs sorted from blood. This clonotype was obtained from a man in his forties in good health. The CDR3 reads as follows: CASSSDDRAYEQYF. The DNA is as follows: TGTGCCAGCAGTTCCGATGACAGAGCCTACGAGCAGTACTTC.